The rows below give T cell receptor beta chains drawn from one sample of a study of regulatory T cells in long-lasting Graves disease. TCRdb independently ran MiXCR on the multiplex PCR reads; one entry per CDR3 protein. The sample records roughly 300,000 distinct CDR3 sequences, 15% to 20% being singletons. Sequenced here: peripheral blood mononuclear cells (PBMCs), sampled when the disease was refractory, from a patient treated with antithyroid drugs. The origin of the receptors is a female donor with Graves disease. The CDR3 runs from the conserved cysteine through the conserved F or W. D genes are given only for firm matches. Clone size is shown for a subset of rows, as once, few, many or a class of expanded clone.

cdr3_length	clone_size	v_call	j_call	d_call	cdr3_aa	cdr3_nt
15	many	TRBV7-9	TRBJ1-5	TRBD1	CASSFTGAGDQPQHF	TGTGCCAGCAGCTTCACAGGGGCGGGGGATCAGCCCCAGCATTTT
14	NA	TRBV27	TRBJ2-5	NA	CASSPWTVQETQYF	TGTGCCAGCAGTCCTTGGACCGTTCAAGAGACCCAGTACTTC
18	NA	TRBV20-1	TRBJ2-1	TRBD1	CSARDRGWRVSSYNEQFF	TGCAGTGCCCGGGACAGGGGGTGGCGGGTGAGCTCCTACAATGAGCAGTTCTTC
15	many	TRBV12-3/TRBV12-4	TRBJ2-1	TRBD2	CASSPDGTSFNEQFF	TGTGCCAGCAGTCCCGACGGGACTAGCTTCAATGAGCAGTTCTTC
16	many	TRBV6-1	TRBJ2-5	NA	CASRARLLGAQETQYF	TGTGCCAGCAGGGCCCGACTCCTCGGGGCCCAAGAGACCCAGTACTTC
16	NA	TRBV5-1	TRBJ1-1	NA	CASSLRGTPPNTEAFF	TGCGCCAGCAGCTTGCGAGGGACGCCACCGAACACTGAAGCTTTCTTT
15	NA	TRBV7-9	TRBJ2-7	NA	CASSLGARSTSEQYF	TGTGCCAGCAGTTTGGGGGCCAGAAGCACGAGCGAGCAGTACTTC
14	few	TRBV12-3/TRBV12-4	TRBJ2-7	NA	CASSWAGRSHEQYF	TGTGCCAGCAGTTGGGCAGGGAGGAGCCACGAGCAGTACTTC
15	many	TRBV5-1	TRBJ1-1	TRBD1	CASSSPQGENTEAFF	TGCGCCAGCAGCTCGCCACAGGGGGAGAACACTGAAGCTTTCTTT
11	many	TRBV11-3	TRBJ2-2	NA	CASGDTGELFF	TGTGCCAGCGGGGACACCGGGGAGCTGTTTTTT
15	NA	TRBV19	TRBJ2-7	NA	CASRKAGRSSYEQYF	TGTGCCAGTAGAAAAGCGGGCAGGAGCTCCTACGAGCAGTACTTC
14	NA	TRBV7-9	TRBJ2-7	NA	CASSLAGGAFEQYF	TGTGCCAGCAGCTTAGCGGGGGGGGCGTTCGAGCAGTACTTC
12	many	TRBV2	TRBJ1-2	TRBD1	CARRDSSYGYTF	TGTGCCAGGCGGGACAGCAGCTATGGCTACACCTTC
15	many	TRBV11-2	TRBJ1-1	NA	CASSSHRATNTEAFF	TGTGCCAGCAGCTCGCACCGGGCCACCAACACTGAAGCTTTCTTT
15	many	TRBV11-1	TRBJ1-1	NA	CASNKRPVSYTEAFF	TGTGCCAGCAACAAGAGGCCAGTCTCATACACTGAAGCTTTCTTT
14	NA	TRBV6-5	TRBJ1-1	NA	CASSYQTVLGEAFF	TGTGCCAGCAGTTACCAGACAGTTCTAGGTGAAGCTTTCTTT
14	few	TRBV5-1	TRBJ1-6	NA	CASSLVIDSSPLHF	TGCGCCAGCAGCTTGGTTATTGACAGTTCACCCCTCCACTTT
18	NA	TRBV4-3	TRBJ2-6	TRBD2	CASSQDIRGVSGANVLTF	TGCGCCAGCAGCCAAGATATCCGGGGGGTCTCGGGGGCCAACGTCCTGACTTTC
12	few	TRBV5-1	TRBJ1-2	NA	CASNEQGYGYTF	TGCGCCAGCAACGAACAGGGCTATGGCTACACCTTC
19	NA	TRBV6-2/TRBV6-3	TRBJ1-5	TRBD1	CASSSRFLWTGTNNQPQHF	TGTGCCAGCAGTTCACGCTTCCTCTGGACAGGAACTAACAATCAGCCCCAGCATTTT
14	many	TRBV2	TRBJ2-5	TRBD2	CASPGLAGGPYLSF	TGTGCCAGCCCGGGACTAGCGGGAGGGCCATATCTATCCTTC
14	many	TRBV11-2	TRBJ2-7	NA	CASCPTGGNYEQYF	TGTGCCAGCTGTCCGACAGGAGGGAACTACGAGCAGTACTTC
13	NA	TRBV28	TRBJ2-4	NA	CASTPSVKNIQYF	TGTGCCAGCACCCCTTCCGTCAAAAACATTCAGTACTTC
13	many	TRBV12-3/TRBV12-4	TRBJ2-5	NA	CASSPTGFETQYF	TGTGCCAGCAGCCCCACAGGGTTCGAGACCCAGTACTTC
15	many	TRBV12-3/TRBV12-4	TRBJ2-5	TRBD2	CASSKAGGTGETQYF	TGTGCCAGCAGTAAGGCGGGGGGTACTGGGGAGACCCAGTACTTC
15	NA	TRBV2	TRBJ1-5	TRBD1	CASNNRQGANQPQHF	TGTGCCAGCAACAATCGACAGGGGGCGAATCAGCCCCAGCATTTT
14	NA	TRBV7-2	TRBJ2-2	NA	CASSSDRFAGELFF	TGTGCCAGTAGTTCCGACAGGTTTGCCGGGGAGCTGTTTTTT
14	many	TRBV29-1	TRBJ2-7	NA	CSVSGQRFPYEQYF	TGCAGCGTTTCTGGGCAGCGATTCCCCTACGAGCAGTACTTC
15	many	TRBV18	TRBJ1-2	NA	CASSPPVGFGYGYTF	TGTGCCAGCTCACCACCGGTAGGGTTCGGCTATGGCTACACCTTC
15	few	TRBV7-2	TRBJ1-3	NA	CASSVRDWVGNTIYF	TGTGCCAGCAGCGTCAGAGATTGGGTTGGAAACACCATATATTTT
17	many	TRBV13	TRBJ1-6	NA	CASSTHEQGLENSPLHF	TGTGCCAGCAGCACCCACGAACAGGGACTGGAAAATTCACCCCTCCACTTT
14	NA	TRBV19	TRBJ2-5	NA	CASSVTGEVETQYF	TGTGCCAGTAGTGTGACCGGAGAGGTAGAGACCCAGTACTTC
13	many	TRBV20-1	TRBJ1-2	NA	CSARDRTADGYTF	TGCAGTGCTAGAGACCGGACAGCCGATGGCTACACCTTC
16	many	TRBV4-3	TRBJ2-5	TRBD2	CASSQELAGNQETQYF	TGCGCCAGCAGCCAAGAGCTAGCGGGGAACCAAGAGACCCAGTACTTC
16	many	TRBV13	TRBJ2-7	TRBD1	CASRATGQTRSYEQYF	TGTGCCAGCAGGGCGACAGGGCAGACAAGGTCCTACGAGCAGTACTTC
14	many	TRBV28	TRBJ1-2	NA	CASSSPTGPYGYTF	TGTGCCAGCAGTTCCCCGACAGGCCCCTATGGCTACACCTTC
13	NA	TRBV6-1	TRBJ1-1	NA	CASSDQGGTEAFF	TGTGCCAGCAGTGACCAAGGGGGCACTGAAGCTTTCTTT
16	many	TRBV28	TRBJ1-5	TRBD1	CASSPAGTGVFQPQHF	TGTGCCAGCAGTCCCGCCGGGACAGGGGTGTTTCAGCCCCAGCATTTT
15	many	TRBV12-5	TRBJ1-1	NA	CASGFSGRGNTEAFF	TGTGCTAGTGGTTTTTCCGGCAGAGGGAACACTGAAGCTTTCTTT
14	NA	TRBV19	TRBJ1-1	NA	CASSIGGVLTEAFF	TGTGCCAGTAGTATTGGCGGAGTCTTGACTGAAGCTTTCTTT
12	many	TRBV28	TRBJ1-2	NA	CASSVRGYGYTF	TGTGCCAGCAGCGTCCGCGGGTATGGCTACACCTTC
11	NA	TRBV7-9	TRBJ2-1	NA	CASSLDSEQFF	TGTGCCAGCAGCTTAGATTCTGAGCAGTTCTTC
14	few	TRBV20-1	TRBJ1-5	TRBD1	CSATDRGGNQPQHF	TGCAGTGCCACTGACAGGGGGGGCAATCAGCCCCAGCATTTT
16	NA	TRBV7-8	TRBJ1-1	NA	CASSSPLDTGFTEAFF	TGCGCCAGCAGCTCACCTCTTGACACAGGGTTCACTGAAGCTTTCTTT
13	few	TRBV2	TRBJ2-4	NA	CASSPRTKNIQYF	TGTGCCAGCAGTCCGCGGACCAAAAACATTCAGTACTTC
14	many	TRBV12-3/TRBV12-4	TRBJ2-2	NA	CASSQDRHTGELFF	TGTGCCAGCAGCCAGGACAGACACACCGGGGAGCTGTTTTTT
14	NA	TRBV6-1	TRBJ1-4	NA	CASSLLAFNEKLFF	TGTGCCAGCAGTCTTCTGGCGTTTAATGAAAAACTGTTTTTT
15	many	TRBV6-1	TRBJ1-4	NA	CASRQQGATNEKLFF	TGTGCCAGCAGACAACAGGGCGCAACTAATGAAAAACTGTTTTTT
13	few	TRBV19	TRBJ1-6	NA	CASSADRISPLHF	TGTGCCAGTAGTGCGGACCGGATTTCACCCCTCCACTTT
16	NA	TRBV11-2	TRBJ2-5	TRBD2	CASSASGGPPRGTPYF	TGTGCCAGCAGCGCTAGCGGGGGGCCACCCAGGGGGACCCCGTACTTC
16	NA	TRBV11-2	TRBJ2-6	TRBD1	CASSLQGAPGANVLTF	TGTGCCAGCAGCTTACAGGGGGCGCCTGGGGCCAACGTCCTGACTTTC
13	NA	TRBV12-3/TRBV12-4	TRBJ2-3	NA	CASNRISTDTQYF	TGTGCCAGCAACAGGATCAGCACAGATACGCAGTATTTT
15	many	TRBV7-2	TRBJ1-5	NA	CASSLDADSNQPQHF	TGTGCCAGCAGCTTAGACGCCGATAGCAATCAGCCCCAGCATTTT
15	NA	TRBV6-2/TRBV6-3	TRBJ2-2	NA	CASTRQKANTGELFF	TGTGCCAGCACCAGGCAGAAGGCGAACACCGGGGAGCTGTTTTTT